This T cell receptor beta chain was captured in a study of shared clonotypes between healthy human individuals. Note on this clone: The antigen is not known.

CD8 memory merged CD45RO+ with CCR7-negative CD45RA+ TemRA cells. From germline, CDR1 is SGDLS and CDR2 YYNGEE. Trimming shortened V by 3 bases and J by 7 bases, and 19 bases separated the two germline ends. The CDR3 covers 15 residues. Study observations and caveats: Inspection by rarefaction showed sorted-subset sequencing to be incomplete despite large depth.

As originally analysed: With immunoSEQ giving junction-only sequences and no quality scores, filtering differed. The assay was immunoSEQ multiplex PCR, and TCRdb's table has in-frame clones only and misses some. The DNA was the basis for D and trimming; V, J and clone size are from that table. The sample lists about 690,000 clones, around 90% occurring once. The receptor's source is a man younger than 35 in good health. Some clones in this sample may be carry-over from other donors' samples. The chain is built from TRBV9 and TRBJ1-1; possible D gene TRBD1, 5 bases. Sequenced material: memory CD8+ T cells from PBMCs. Subset reported: CD45RO+ cells pooled with CCR7-negative TemRA cells. CDR3 amino acids: CASSAGGAGRGEAFF. As DNA, the CDR3 is TGTGCCAGCAGCGCGGGGGGAGCAGGGCGCGGTGAAGCTTTCTTT.